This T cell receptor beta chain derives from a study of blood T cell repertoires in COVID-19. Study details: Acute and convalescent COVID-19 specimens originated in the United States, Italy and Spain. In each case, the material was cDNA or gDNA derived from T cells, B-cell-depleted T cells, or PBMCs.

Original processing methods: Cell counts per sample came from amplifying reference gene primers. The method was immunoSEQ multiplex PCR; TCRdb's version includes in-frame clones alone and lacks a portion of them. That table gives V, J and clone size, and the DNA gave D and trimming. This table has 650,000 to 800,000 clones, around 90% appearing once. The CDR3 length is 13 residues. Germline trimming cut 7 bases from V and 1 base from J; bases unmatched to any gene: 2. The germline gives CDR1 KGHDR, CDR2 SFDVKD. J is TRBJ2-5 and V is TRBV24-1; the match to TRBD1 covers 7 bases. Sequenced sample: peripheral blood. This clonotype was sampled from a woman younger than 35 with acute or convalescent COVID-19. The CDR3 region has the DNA TGTGCCACCAGGGGACAGCCCCAAGAGACCCAGTACTTC. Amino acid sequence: CATRGQPQETQYF.